This T cell receptor (beta chain) was found in a study of blood T cells in healthy people across ages. Using a J-beta primer mix together with a sample-barcoded 5' primer, a second PCR was run for roughly 6 to 11 cycles. TCRdb used MiXCR to reprocess the 5' RACE reads, holding one entry per CDR3 protein. Of 650,000 to 700,000 distinct CDR3 sequences listed, roughly 30% were seen once; the top ten hold 15%. The CDR3 length is 16 residues. V lost 5 bases and J 6 bases, leaving 20 bases between the germline ends. Germline V gives CDR1 ENHRY, CDR2 SYGVKD. Sequencing was done on a sample of blood. This receptor was taken from an elderly woman in good health. The V call is TRBV10-3, the J call TRBJ2-1; tentatively, D is TRBD2 (6 bases). The CDR3 DNA follows: TGTGCCATCAGTAACTCACCCACGGGGGTTGTCAATGAGCAGTTCTTC. This encodes CAISNSPTGVVNEQFF.